This T cell receptor beta chain appears in the sequencing data of a study of cytomegalovirus exposure and HLA in healthy donors. Produced via immunoSEQ multiplex PCR; TCRdb's table is partial and in-frame only. The data hold over 150,000 clones, with 65% to 85% observed a single time. V was cut by 6 bases and J by 5 bases, with 16 bases left in between. The CDR3 consists of 14 residues. Germline V CDR1 and CDR2: MNHNY, SVGAGI (reference sequence). This clone was found a few times. The chain recombines TRBV6-6 with TRBJ1-2; maybe TRBD1 (6 bases). Material: PBMCs. The receptor's source is a woman under 30 in good health and CMV-seropositive. The CDR3 DNA follows: TGTGCCAGCAGACCCCCAGGGGAGAATTATGGCTACACCTTC. Its protein is CASRPPGENYGYTF.